The 5 T cell receptor beta chains below all came from one sample that was sequenced in a study of blood T cell repertoires in COVID-19. Some clones are missing from TCRdb's copy, which holds only in-frame ones; the method was immunoSEQ multiplex PCR. Here the sample spans 120,000 or so clones, approximately 83% being singletons. Sample: peripheral blood. The source of these receptors is a man older than 75 with active or convalescent COVID-19.

The V gene is TRBV10-3, the J gene TRBJ2-7; D is perhaps TRBD2 (7 bases). The length of the CDR3 is 13 residues. V lost 1 base to trimming and J lost 5 bases, with 9 bases between them. CDR1 and CDR2 (germline): ENHRY, SYGVKD. This CDR3 is CAISEWGGDEQYF. DNA for the CDR3: TGTGCCATCAGTGAGTGGGGGGGCGACGAGCAGTACTTC.

The chain carries TRBV6-5 and TRBJ1-2; maybe TRBD1 (6 bases). Trimming cost V 6 bases and J 5 bases, with 16 bases left between them. Germline values: CDR1 MNHEY, CDR2 SVGAGI. This CDR3 region has 14 residues. The DNA of the CDR3 is TGTGCCAGCAGGGCGACAGGAGGAACATATGGCTACACCTTC. It is translated as CASRATGGTYGYTF.

There are a few counts of this clone. The CDR3, as DNA: TGTGCCAGCAGCTTATTTGGGCAGTCCTACGAGCAGTACTTC. This codes for CASSLFGQSYEQYF. The chain uses TRBV7-2 and TRBJ2-7; no clear D gene. CDR3 size: 14 residues. CDR1 is SGHTA, CDR2 FQGNSA, per germline. V was trimmed by 2 bases and J by 1 base, leaving 9 bases between them.

In this sample, this clone turned up once. V and J are TRBV10-3 and TRBJ1-6; D not certain. The V end lost 4 bases, the J end lost 2 bases, and 6 bases lay between the germline ends. The CDR3 is 14 residues long. From germline, CDR1 is ENHRY and CDR2 SYGVKD. CDR3 region: CAISGGTYNSPLHF. In DNA form, the CDR3 reads TGTGCCATCAGTGGCGGGACCTATAATTCACCCCTCCACTTT.

The J gene is TRBJ1-2, the V gene TRBV19, with D unresolved. This CDR3 has 13 residues. V was cut by 10 bases and J by 0 bases, with 12 bases left in between. Germline loops: CDR1 LNHDA, CDR2 SQIVND (reference sequence). Here the CDR3 reads CATPGSSNYGYTF. CDR3 coding DNA: TGTGCCACCCCGGGATCCTCTAACTATGGCTACACCTTC.